The present T cell receptor beta chain was sequenced within a study of blood T cell repertoires in COVID-19. The overall study: Sources were T cells, B-cell-depleted T cells, or PBMCs; the material itself was cDNA or gDNA.

This clone was seen just once. V was cut by 0 bases and J by 5 bases, with 14 bases left in between. Germline V CDR1 and CDR2: SGDLS, YYNGEE. This CDR3 is 15 amino acids long. The protocol was immunoSEQ multiplex PCR, while the TCRdb copy is restricted to in-frame clones and leaves out a portion. This sample has 100,000 to 150,000 clones; 90% occur once, and the top ten carry less than 5%. In Seattle, patients joined the study during active infection and were tracked longitudinally. The chain links TRBV9 to TRBJ2-5, with D perhaps TRBD1 (5 bases). The sequence derives from a man in his 60s with COVID-19, enrolled during active disease. The specimen was peripheral blood. The CDR3 sequence: CASSVAGRAPETQYF. CDR3 bases: TGTGCCAGCAGCGTAGCTGGCAGGGCACCGGAGACCCAGTACTTC.